This is a list of T cell receptor beta chains from one sample in a study of blood T cell repertoires in COVID-19. Repertoires were generated with immunoSEQ multiplex PCR, while TCRdb's copy carries only in-frame clones and drops some. This table has 95,000 to 150,000 clones, 85% to 90% appearing once. The sequenced material came from peripheral blood. The receptors originated from a woman in her forties or fifties with active or convalescent COVID-19. Each CDR3 is given with its conserved first and last residue. A D gene is named only where the DNA matches it firmly. Expanded clones get a size class; other rows say once, few or many, or leave the size out.

TRBV7-8	TRBJ2-1	NA	TRBD1	TGTGCCAGCAGCTTAAACAGGGGGAAGGTTGAGCAGTTCTTC	CASSLNRGKVEQFF
TRBV6-5	TRBJ2-1	NA	TRBD1	TGTGCCAGCACCCAGTGGACAGGGGGAAACAATGAGCAGTTCTTC	CASTQWTGGNNEQFF
TRBV4-1	TRBJ2-3	NA	NA	TGCGCCAGCAGCCTCCTAGGAGCGGCAGATACGCAGTATTTT	CASSLLGAADTQYF
TRBV15	TRBJ2-7	NA	NA	TGTGCCACCAGCAGAGTAAGTTTCGGCGAGCAGTACTTC	CATSRVSFGEQYF
TRBV9	TRBJ1-3	NA	TRBD1	TGTGCCAGCAGCGTAGCTCCGACAGGGACTGGAAACACCATATATTTT	CASSVAPTGTGNTIYF
TRBV30	TRBJ2-7	NA	NA	TGTGCCGGATACACAGATGTCAAGCAGTACTTC	CAGYTDVKQYF
TRBV27	TRBJ1-5	NA	NA	TGTGCCAGCAGTTTGTCACAGGGCAATCAGCCCCAGCATTTT	CASSLSQGNQPQHF
TRBV4-3	TRBJ2-5	few	TRBD1	TGCGCCAGCAGCCAAGATGAGACAGGGGGAGAGACCCAGTACTTC	CASSQDETGGETQYF
TRBV11-2	TRBJ1-1	NA	NA	TGTGCCAGCAGCCTCCCTGTAATTGCTGAAGCTTTCTTT	CASSLPVIAEAFF
TRBV27	TRBJ2-5	NA	TRBD2	TGTGCCAGCAGTTCACTAGCGGGAGGAGAGACCCAGTACTTC	CASSSLAGGETQYF
TRBV18	TRBJ2-1	NA	TRBD2	TGTGCCAGCTCAAAGCCGGGACTAGCGGTCCAGAGCTCCTACAATGAGCAGTTCTTC	CASSKPGLAVQSSYNEQFF
TRBV4-1	TRBJ2-1	NA	TRBD2	TGCGCCAGCAGCCAAGGGTCTAGCGGGATGGGCGATGAGCAGTTCTTC	CASSQGSSGMGDEQFF
TRBV5-1	TRBJ1-2	NA	TRBD1	TGCGCCAGCAGCTTTGGGACAGCCAAGTATGGCTACACCTTC	CASSFGTAKYGYTF
TRBV18	TRBJ1-2	NA	TRBD1	TGTGCCAGCTCACCACAGTCTGCAGGGGGCTGGTCGGGCTACACCTTC	CASSPQSAGGWSGYTF
TRBV5-4	TRBJ2-6	NA	TRBD2	TGTGCCAGCAGCCCGGGGAGGGCGAGCTCTGGGGCCAACGTCCTGACTTTC	CASSPGRASSGANVLTF
TRBV15	TRBJ2-1	NA	NA	TGTGCCACCAGCAGAGATATCTGGGCGAATGAGCAGTTCTTC	CATSRDIWANEQFF
TRBV19	TRBJ1-1	NA	TRBD1	TGTGCCAGTTGCCGCGGTCGGGACAGACTTGAAGCTTTCTTT	CASCRGRDRLEAFF
TRBV18	TRBJ1-2	NA	NA	TGTGCCAGCTCACCGGGGCAGGGTGGGTATGGCTACACCTTC	CASSPGQGGYGYTF
TRBV18	TRBJ1-6	NA	TRBD1	TGTGCCAGCTCACCTTACACAACGGCGGGACAGGGCAATTCACCCCTCCACTTT	CASSPYTTAGQGNSPLHF
TRBV5-1	TRBJ2-5	NA	NA	TGCGCCAGCAGCCCCGTGGACAGCGAAGAGACCCAGTACTTC	CASSPVDSEETQYF
TRBV7-3	TRBJ2-7	once	NA	TGTGCCAGCAGCAGATTTACAGGGACCGAGCAGTACTTC	CASSRFTGTEQYF
TRBV6-2/TRBV6-3	TRBJ2-7	NA	TRBD2	TGTGCCAGCAGTAGCCCTGCAGCGGGAGAGCGCTACGAGCAGTACTTC	CASSSPAAGERYEQYF
TRBV4-1	TRBJ1-4	NA	TRBD1	TGCGCCAGCAGCCAAGATGGCGGGACAGGGGGCGAAAAACTGTTTTTT	CASSQDGGTGGEKLFF
TRBV15	TRBJ2-7	NA	TRBD2	TGTGCCACCAGCAGGGAGGGCGGGGGACTAGGGTCCTACGAGCAGTACTTC	CATSREGGGLGSYEQYF
TRBV24-1	TRBJ2-5	NA	NA	TGTGCCACCAGCGACCGGGACTTTCAAGAGACCCAGTACTTC	CATSDRDFQETQYF
TRBV6-2/TRBV6-3	TRBJ2-2	NA	TRBD1	TGTGCCAGCAGCCCCGGCAGGGGGCGTACCGGGGAGCTGTTTTTT	CASSPGRGRTGELFF
TRBV5-5	TRBJ2-7	NA	NA	TGTGCCAGCAGCCGATATTCAGGGGCTACCTACGAGCAGTACTTC	CASSRYSGATYEQYF
TRBV7-9	TRBJ1-2	NA	TRBD1	TGTGCCAGCAGCTATACAGGGGGCGACTATGGCTACACCTTC	CASSYTGGDYGYTF
TRBV9	TRBJ1-4	NA	TRBD1	TGTGCCAGCAGCGTAGCTACATCGGGGACAGGGCCCAATGAAAAACTGTTTTTT	CASSVATSGTGPNEKLFF
TRBV5-4	TRBJ2-1	NA	TRBD2	TGTGCCAGCAGGCTGGGGGGGACTAGGGGCCAGGGTGAGCAGTTCTTC	CASRLGGTRGQGEQFF
TRBV19	TRBJ1-2	NA	TRBD1	TGTGCCACTACTTCTCTGGACAGGTGGAACTATGGCTACACCTTC	CATTSLDRWNYGYTF
TRBV19	TRBJ2-3	NA	TRBD2	TGTGCCAGTAGTGGCCCCAGGGCCCCTCTAGCGGGAGGGAGCACAGATACGCAGTATTTT	CASSGPRAPLAGGSTDTQYF
TRBV6-2/TRBV6-3	TRBJ2-1	NA	NA	TGTGCCAGCAGTCCGTCTCGTGGGGGCCTGCATGAGCAGTTCTTC	CASSPSRGGLHEQFF
TRBV9	TRBJ1-6	NA	TRBD1	TGTGCCAGCAGCCCGGACAGGGGTTTTAATTCACCCCTCCACTTT	CASSPDRGFNSPLHF
TRBV18	TRBJ2-5	NA	TRBD1	TGTGCCAGCTCCCGGGACAGGGGGACCCAAGAGACCCAGTACTTC	CASSRDRGTQETQYF
TRBV4-3	TRBJ1-1	NA	NA	TGCGCCAGCAGCCCGGGACATTTCCTCACGGGGACTGAAGCTTTCTTT	CASSPGHFLTGTEAFF
TRBV5-1	TRBJ2-1	NA	NA	TGCGCCAGCAGCCTACAGGGACGGTTAAATGAGCAGTTCTTC	CASSLQGRLNEQFF
TRBV18	TRBJ2-2	NA	TRBD2	TGTGCCAGCTCATCAGGACTAGCGGGAGATATAACCGGGGAGCTGTTTTTT	CASSSGLAGDITGELFF
TRBV6-5	TRBJ1-1	NA	NA	TGTGCCAGCAGTACAGGCGGTATGTACACTGAAGCTTTCTTT	CASSTGGMYTEAFF
TRBV27	TRBJ2-7	NA	TRBD2	TGTGCCAGCAGTTTCGGGAGGACCGCCCCGACCTACGAGCAGTACTTC	CASSFGRTAPTYEQYF
TRBV5-5	TRBJ1-6	NA	TRBD1	TGTGCCAGCAGCTACGGACAGGGCGCAGGGCGGAATTCACCCCTCCACTTT	CASSYGQGAGRNSPLHF
TRBV7-9	TRBJ2-2	NA	TRBD2	TGTGCCAGCAGCTACATACTAGCGGGAGACACCGGGGAGCTGTTTTTT	CASSYILAGDTGELFF
TRBV7-2	TRBJ2-1	once	TRBD2	TGTGCCAGCAGCTTAGCAGCGCTAGCGGGGGATGAGCAGTTCTTC	CASSLAALAGDEQFF
TRBV5-5	TRBJ1-1	NA	TRBD1	TGTGCCAGCAGCTTTTCAACGGGACAGGGGGTTTTGAACACTGAAGCTTTCTTT	CASSFSTGQGVLNTEAFF
TRBV24-1	TRBJ2-3	few	NA	TGTGCCACCAGTGATCCCCAGGGCACTAGCACAGATACGCAGTATTTT	CATSDPQGTSTDTQYF
TRBV6-1	TRBJ2-5	NA	NA	TGTGCCAGCAGTGAAGGAGTGGGGGGAGAGACCCAGTACTTC	CASSEGVGGETQYF
TRBV18	TRBJ2-5	NA	NA	TGTGCCAGCTCACCTTCGCCTATGTTAAGAGCGCAAGAGACCCAGTACTTC	CASSPSPMLRAQETQYF
TRBV7-9	TRBJ2-7	once	NA	TGTGCCAGCAGCCCCATACTTAGCTCCTACGAGCAGTACTTC	CASSPILSSYEQYF
TRBV15	TRBJ1-4	NA	NA	TGTGCCACCAGCAGGGGCCTTGAAAAACTGTTTTTT	CATSRGLEKLFF